Listed here is a single T cell receptor beta chain. Once RNA had been extracted, it was reverse transcribed into cDNA to act as the sequencing template. TCRdb's copy holds only in-frame clones and misses some; the assay was immunoSEQ multiplex PCR. The data show around 34,000 clones, approximately 58% seen once. From germline, CDR1 is SEHNR and CDR2 FQNEAQ (reference sequence). The CDR3 runs to 15 residues. With 5 bases removed from V and 2 bases from J, the gap between germline ends came to 15 bases. This record comes from a study of CD8+ T cells in alopecia areata. In alopecia areata patients, both lesional scalp punch biopsies and peripheral blood were collected.

Sequencing was carried out using NKG2D-high CD8+ T cells sorted from blood. This TCR was recovered from a human donor with alopecia areata. This chain uses TRBV7-9 with TRBJ2-5; D might be TRBD2 (6 bases). This chain's CDR3 is CASSPPGGRQETQYF. The DNA for the CDR3 is TGTGCCAGCAGCCCCCCCGGGGGAAGACAAGAGACCCAGTACTTC.